This T cell receptor (beta chain) was documented in a study of cytomegalovirus exposure and HLA in healthy donors. Overall study: Both the 120 or so validation repertoires and the 500 to 700 first-cohort repertoires used the same platform, as reported by a later analysis.

Separate from the roughly 670-subject first cohort, the approximately 120-subject validation cohort was the one that the donors belonged to. With regard to this clone: The antigen remains unidentified.

Study conclusions and caveats: Most TCR sequences were rare, but some public TCRs occurred in many donors.

TCRdb's table, derived via immunoSEQ multiplex PCR, lists solely in-frame clones and lacks some. The data hold around 99,000 clones, with about 88% observed a single time. The CDR3 is made up of 15 amino acids. V shed 5 bases and J 2 bases; nucleotides not matched to a gene: 9. From germline, CDR1 is LNHDA and CDR2 SQIVND (reference sequence). The specimen sequenced was PBMCs. V gene TRBV19 combines with J gene TRBJ2-7; 7 nucleotides line up with TRBD2. The TCR originated in a woman aged 18-29 years in good health and CMV-seronegative. The CDR3 DNA reads as TGTGCCAGTAGTTCCCCGGGACTAAACCCCTACGAGCAGTACTTC. Amino acids: CASSSPGLNPYEQYF.